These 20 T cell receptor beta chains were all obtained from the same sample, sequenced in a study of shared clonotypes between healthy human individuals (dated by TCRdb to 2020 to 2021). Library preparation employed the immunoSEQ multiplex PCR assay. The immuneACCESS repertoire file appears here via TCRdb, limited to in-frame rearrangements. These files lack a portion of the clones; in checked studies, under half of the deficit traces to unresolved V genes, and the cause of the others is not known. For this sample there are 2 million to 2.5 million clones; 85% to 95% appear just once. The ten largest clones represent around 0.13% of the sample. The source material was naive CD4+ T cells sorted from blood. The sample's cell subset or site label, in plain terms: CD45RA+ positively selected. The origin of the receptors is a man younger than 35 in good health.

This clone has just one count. CDR3 sequence (DNA): TGTGCCATCAAGGAGAATAGCAATCAGCCCCAGCATTTT. Residues: CAIKENSNQPQHF. This chain uses TRBV10-3 with TRBJ1-5; unclear D gene. This CDR3 is built from 13 residues. CDR1 ENHRY and CDR2 SYGVKD come from the germline V gene. V lost 7 bases, J lost 0 bases, and 7 bases lay in between.

The CDR3: CASGGGDLGGYGYTF. In nucleotides, the CDR3 is TGTGCCAGCGGCGGGGGGGATTTAGGTGGCTATGGCTACACCTTC. The V call is TRBV28, the J call TRBJ1-2; weak D call: TRBD1 (5 bases). Germline CDR1 MDHEN, CDR2 SYDVKM. Trimming removed 8 bases at V and 4 bases at J, with 20 bases between. The CDR3 is 15 residues long.

The CDR3 DNA is TGTGCCAGCTCGCGTTCGTCGACGGAAACAGATACGCAGTATTTT. Translation: CASSRSSTETDTQYF. V gene TRBV18 combines with J gene TRBJ2-3, with D uncertain. The CDR3 consists of 15 residues. The V and J ends lost 6 bases and 3 bases respectively, with 16 bases between them. Germline-derived CDR1 and CDR2 are KGHSH and LQKENI.

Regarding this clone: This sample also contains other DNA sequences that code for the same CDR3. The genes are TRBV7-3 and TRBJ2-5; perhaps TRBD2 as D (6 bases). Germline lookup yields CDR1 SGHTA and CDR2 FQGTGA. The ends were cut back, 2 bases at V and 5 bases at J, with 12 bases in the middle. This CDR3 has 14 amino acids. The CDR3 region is CASSLSGVQETQYF. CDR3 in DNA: TGTGCCAGCAGCTTATCGGGGGTTCAGGAGACCCAGTACTTC.

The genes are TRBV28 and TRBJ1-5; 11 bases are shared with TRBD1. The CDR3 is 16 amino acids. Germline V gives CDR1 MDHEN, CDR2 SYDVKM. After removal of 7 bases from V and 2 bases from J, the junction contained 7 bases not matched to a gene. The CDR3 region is CASNPGQGGGNQPQHF. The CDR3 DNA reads TGTGCCAGCAACCCGGGACAGGGGGGGGGCAATCAGCCCCAGCATTTT.

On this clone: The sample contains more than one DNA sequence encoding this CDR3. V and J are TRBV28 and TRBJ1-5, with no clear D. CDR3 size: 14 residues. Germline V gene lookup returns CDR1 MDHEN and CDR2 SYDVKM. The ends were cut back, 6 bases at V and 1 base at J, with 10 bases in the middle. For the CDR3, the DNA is TGTGCCAGCAGCCTCAGTCTCAGCAATCAGCCCCAGCATTTT. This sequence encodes CASSLSLSNQPQHF.

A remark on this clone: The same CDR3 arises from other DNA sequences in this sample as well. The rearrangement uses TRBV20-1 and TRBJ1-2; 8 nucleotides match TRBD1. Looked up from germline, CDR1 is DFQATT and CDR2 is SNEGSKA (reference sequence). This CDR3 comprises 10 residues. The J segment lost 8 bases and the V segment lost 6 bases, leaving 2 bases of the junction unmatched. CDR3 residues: CSAPGGGYTF. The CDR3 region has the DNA TGCAGTGCCCCAGGGGGCGGCTACACCTTC.

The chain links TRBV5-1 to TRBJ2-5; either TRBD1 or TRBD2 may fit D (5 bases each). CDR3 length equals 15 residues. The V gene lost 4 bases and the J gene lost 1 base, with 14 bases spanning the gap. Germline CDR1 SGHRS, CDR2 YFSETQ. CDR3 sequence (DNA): TGCGCCAGCAGCCCCCTGGGGACGTCCCAAGAGACCCAGTACTTC. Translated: CASSPLGTSQETQYF.

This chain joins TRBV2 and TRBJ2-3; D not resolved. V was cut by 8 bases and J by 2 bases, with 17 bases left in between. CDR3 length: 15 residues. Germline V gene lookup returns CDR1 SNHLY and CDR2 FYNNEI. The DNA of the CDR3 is TGTGCCAGCTCCTCAGAAGCAGGTTCCACAGATACGCAGTATTTT. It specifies CASSSEAGSTDTQYF.

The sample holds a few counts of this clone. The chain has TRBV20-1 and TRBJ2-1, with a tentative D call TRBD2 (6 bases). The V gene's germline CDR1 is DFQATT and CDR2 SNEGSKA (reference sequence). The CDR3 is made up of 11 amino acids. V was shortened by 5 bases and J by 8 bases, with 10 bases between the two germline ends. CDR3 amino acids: CSAAGIHEQFF. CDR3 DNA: TGCAGTGCTGCGGGAATACATGAGCAGTTCTTC.

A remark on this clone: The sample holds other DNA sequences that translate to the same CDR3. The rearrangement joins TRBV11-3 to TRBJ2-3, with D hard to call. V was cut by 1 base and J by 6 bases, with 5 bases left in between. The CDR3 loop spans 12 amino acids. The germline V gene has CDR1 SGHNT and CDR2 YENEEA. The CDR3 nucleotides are TGTGCCAGCAGCTTAGTCTCCGATACGCAGTATTTT. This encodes CASSLVSDTQYF.

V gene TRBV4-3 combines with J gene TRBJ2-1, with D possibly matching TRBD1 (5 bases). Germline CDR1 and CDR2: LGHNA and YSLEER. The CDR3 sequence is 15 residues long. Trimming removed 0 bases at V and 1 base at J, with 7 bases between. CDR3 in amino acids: CASSQDHRSYNEQFF. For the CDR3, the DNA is TGCGCCAGCAGCCAAGATCACAGGTCCTACAATGAGCAGTTCTTC.

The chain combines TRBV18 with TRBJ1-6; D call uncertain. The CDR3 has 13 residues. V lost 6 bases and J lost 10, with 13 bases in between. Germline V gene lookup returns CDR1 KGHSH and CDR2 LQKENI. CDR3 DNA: TGTGCCAGCTCTAACGACGGGGAATCACCCCTCCACTTT. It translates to CASSNDGESPLHF.

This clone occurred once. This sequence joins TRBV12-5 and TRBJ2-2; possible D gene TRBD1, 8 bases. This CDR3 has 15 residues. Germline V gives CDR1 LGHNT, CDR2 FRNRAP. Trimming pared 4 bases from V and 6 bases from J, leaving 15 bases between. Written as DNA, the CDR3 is TGTGCTAGTGGTTCCGGACAGGGAGGGGCCGGGGAGCTGTTTTTT. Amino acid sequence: CASGSGQGGAGELFF.

The CDR3 protein is CASSLEYRGRDEQYF. The CDR3 bases are TGCGCCAGCAGCTTGGAGTACAGGGGAAGGGACGAGCAGTACTTC. This chain links TRBV5-1 with TRBJ2-7; TRBD1 matches at 7 bases. The germline V gene has CDR1 SGHRS and CDR2 YFSETQ. The V segment lost 0 bases and the J segment 5 bases; nucleotides outside the gene matches: 8. The CDR3 is 15 residues long.

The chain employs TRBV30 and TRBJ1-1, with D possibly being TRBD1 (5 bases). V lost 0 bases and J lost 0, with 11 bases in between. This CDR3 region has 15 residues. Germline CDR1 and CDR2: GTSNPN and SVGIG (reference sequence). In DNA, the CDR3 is TGTGCCTGGAGTGTACTGGGACCTTTGAACACTGAAGCTTTCTTT. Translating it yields CAWSVLGPLNTEAFF.

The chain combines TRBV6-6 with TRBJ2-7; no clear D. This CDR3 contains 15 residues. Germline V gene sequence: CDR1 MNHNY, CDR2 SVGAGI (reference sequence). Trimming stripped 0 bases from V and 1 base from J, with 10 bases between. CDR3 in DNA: TGTGCCAGCAGTTACTCGGAGCAGTATTCCTACGAGCAGTACTTC. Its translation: CASSYSEQYSYEQYF.

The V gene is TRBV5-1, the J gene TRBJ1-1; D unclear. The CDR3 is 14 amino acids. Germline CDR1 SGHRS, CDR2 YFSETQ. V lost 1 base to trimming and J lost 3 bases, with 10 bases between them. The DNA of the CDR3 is TGCGCCAGCAGCTTGTTGCCTGAAGACACTGAAGCTTTCTTT. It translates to CASSLLPEDTEAFF.

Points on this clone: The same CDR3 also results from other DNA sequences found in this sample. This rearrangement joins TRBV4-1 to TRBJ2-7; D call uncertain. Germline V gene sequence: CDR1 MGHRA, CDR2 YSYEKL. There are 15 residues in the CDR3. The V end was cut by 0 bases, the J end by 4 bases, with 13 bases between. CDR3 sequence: CASSQDQGARYEQYF. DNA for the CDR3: TGCGCCAGCAGCCAAGATCAAGGCGCGCGTTACGAGCAGTACTTC.

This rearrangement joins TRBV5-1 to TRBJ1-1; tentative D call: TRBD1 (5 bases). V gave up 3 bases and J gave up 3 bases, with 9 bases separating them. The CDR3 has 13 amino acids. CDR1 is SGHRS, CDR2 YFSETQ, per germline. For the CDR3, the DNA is TGCGCCAGCAGCTGGCAGGGATACACTGAAGCTTTCTTT. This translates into CASSWQGYTEAFF.